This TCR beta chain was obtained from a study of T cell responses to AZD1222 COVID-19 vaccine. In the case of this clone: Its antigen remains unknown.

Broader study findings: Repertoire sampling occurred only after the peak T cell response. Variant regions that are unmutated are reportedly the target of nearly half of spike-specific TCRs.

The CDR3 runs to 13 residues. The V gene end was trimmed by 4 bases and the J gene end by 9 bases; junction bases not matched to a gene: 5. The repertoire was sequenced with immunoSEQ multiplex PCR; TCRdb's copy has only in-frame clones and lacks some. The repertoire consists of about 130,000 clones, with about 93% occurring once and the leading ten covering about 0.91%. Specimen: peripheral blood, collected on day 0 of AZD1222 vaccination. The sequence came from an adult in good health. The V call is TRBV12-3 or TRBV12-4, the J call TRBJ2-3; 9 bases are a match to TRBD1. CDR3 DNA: TGTGCCAGCAGTTCACAGGGGGCACGGACGCAGTATTTT. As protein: CASSSQGARTQYF.